In its sample, the clone carrying this T cell receptor (beta chain) was seen a few times. This CDR3 contains 13 residues. The entry originates in a study of blood T cells in healthy people across ages. Looking at the study overall: Capture by template switching was about one barcoded beta molecule per two T cells.

The use of a sample-barcoded 5' primer and a J-beta primer mix characterized a second PCR of about 7 to 12 cycles. A tag from a template-switch adaptor with 12 random nucleotides marked each cDNA molecule. TCRdb independently ran MiXCR on the 5' RACE reads; one entry per CDR3 protein. The table lists approximately 2,000,000 distinct CDR3 sequences, roughly two fifths of them singletons, with about 23% in the top ten. Every donor gave roughly 9.6 milliliters of peripheral blood. Sequenced input: blood. This TCR was recovered from a human donor in good health. The chain recombines TRBV12-3 or TRBV12-4 with TRBJ2-4, with D uncertain. TRBJ2-1 explains the end of the DNA better; the J call may be wrong. The CDR3 DNA reads as TGTGCCAGCAGTTTTTGGGATCGTGGTGAGCAGTTCTTC. Translating gives CASSFWDRGEQFF.